Included here is one T cell receptor beta chain sequence, with context. What it binds is not known. This entry comes from a study of PD-1 blockade in mismatch repair-deficient tumors. As for the study in general: All were previously treated, progressing patients with about 11 mismatch repair-deficient cancer types. The study, taken as a whole, reports: Rapid post-treatment expansion, then contraction, generally preceding radiologic response, marked tumor-resident clones.

The junction had 5 bases not matched to a gene; V was cut back by 5 bases and J by 0 bases. This CDR3 comprises 15 residues. The germline V gene has CDR1 MGHRA and CDR2 YSYEKL. Method: immunoSEQ multiplex PCR; TCRdb's copy keeps in-frame clones and lacks some. The table has under 95,000 clones, more than 65% seen once. This TCR came from an adult with mismatch repair-deficient cancer. The sequencing used peripheral blood, collected 12 weeks after starting pembrolizumab. The chain couples TRBV4-1 to TRBJ2-7; 9 bases fit TRBD2. Here the CDR3 DNA reads TGCGCCAGCAGCTCCACTAGCGGGTCCTCCTACGAGCAGTACTTC. Translating gives CASSSTSGSSYEQYF.